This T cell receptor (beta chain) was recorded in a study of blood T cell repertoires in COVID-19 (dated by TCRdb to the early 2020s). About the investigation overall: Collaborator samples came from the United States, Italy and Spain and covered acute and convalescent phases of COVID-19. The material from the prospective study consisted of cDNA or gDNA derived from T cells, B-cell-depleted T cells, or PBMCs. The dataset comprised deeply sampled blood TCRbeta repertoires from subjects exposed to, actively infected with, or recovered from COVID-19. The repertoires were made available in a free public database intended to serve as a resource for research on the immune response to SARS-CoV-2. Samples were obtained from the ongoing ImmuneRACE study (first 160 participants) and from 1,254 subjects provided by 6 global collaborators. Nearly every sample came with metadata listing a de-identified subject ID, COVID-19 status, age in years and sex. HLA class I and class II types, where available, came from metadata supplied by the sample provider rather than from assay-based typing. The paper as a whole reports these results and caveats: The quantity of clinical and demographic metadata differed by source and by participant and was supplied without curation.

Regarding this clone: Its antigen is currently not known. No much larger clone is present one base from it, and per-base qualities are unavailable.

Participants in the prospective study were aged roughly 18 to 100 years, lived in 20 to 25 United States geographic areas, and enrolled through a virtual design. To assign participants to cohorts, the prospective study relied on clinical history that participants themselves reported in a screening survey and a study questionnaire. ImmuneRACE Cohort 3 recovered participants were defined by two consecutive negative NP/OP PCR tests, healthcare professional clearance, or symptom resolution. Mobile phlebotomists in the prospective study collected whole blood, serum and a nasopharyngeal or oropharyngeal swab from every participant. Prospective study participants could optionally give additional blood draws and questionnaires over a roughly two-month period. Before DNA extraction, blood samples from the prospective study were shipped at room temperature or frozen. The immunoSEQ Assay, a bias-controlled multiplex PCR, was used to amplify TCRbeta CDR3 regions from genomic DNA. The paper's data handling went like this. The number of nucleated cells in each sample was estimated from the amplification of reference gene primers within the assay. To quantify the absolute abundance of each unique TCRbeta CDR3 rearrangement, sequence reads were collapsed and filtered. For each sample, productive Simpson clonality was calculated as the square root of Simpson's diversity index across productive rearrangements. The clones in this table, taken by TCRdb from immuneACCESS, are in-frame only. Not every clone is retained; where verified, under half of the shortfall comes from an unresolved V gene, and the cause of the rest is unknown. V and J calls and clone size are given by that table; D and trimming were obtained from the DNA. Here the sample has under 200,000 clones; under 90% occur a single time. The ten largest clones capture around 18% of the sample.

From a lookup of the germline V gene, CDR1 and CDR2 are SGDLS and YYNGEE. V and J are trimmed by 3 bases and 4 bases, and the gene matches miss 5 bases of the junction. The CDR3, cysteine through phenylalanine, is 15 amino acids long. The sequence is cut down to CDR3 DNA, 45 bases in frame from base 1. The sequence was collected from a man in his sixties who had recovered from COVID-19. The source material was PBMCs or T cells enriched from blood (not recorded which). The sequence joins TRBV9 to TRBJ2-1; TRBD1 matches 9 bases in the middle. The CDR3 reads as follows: CASSGEGQGYNEQFF. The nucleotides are TGTGCCAGCAGCGGGGAGGGACAGGGATACAATGAGCAGTTCTTC.